This T cell receptor (beta chain) was identified during a study of blood T cell repertoires in COVID-19. Study summary: The United States, Italy and Spain were the sources of the acute and convalescent COVID-19 samples. From T cells, B-cell-depleted T cells, or PBMCs came the material, which was cDNA or gDNA.

In the original analysis: Reference gene primer amplification gave nucleated cell count estimates. Data came from immunoSEQ multiplex PCR; TCRdb stores just in-frame clones and leaves some out. From that table come the V and J calls and clone size; the DNA was used to work out D and trimming. The sample yields 39,000 or so clones, 65% to 85% seen once. The CDR3 length is 15 residues. Germline assignment: CDR1 LNHDA and CDR2 SQIVND (reference sequence). V shed 7 bases, J shed 5 bases, and the junction held 9 bases outside the gene matches. This clone was recorded once. The J gene is TRBJ1-4, the V gene TRBV19, with 8 bases lining up with TRBD1. Sequencing was done on a sample of peripheral blood. This receptor was obtained from a man in his fifties or sixties in a cohort sampled during active COVID-19. This CDR3 reads CASTRTGGLNEKLFF. CDR3 bases: TGTGCCAGTACCCGAACAGGGGGTCTAAATGAAAAACTGTTTTTT.